This record looks at one T cell receptor (beta chain) sequence and its context. The antigen is unknown. The entry originates in a study of cytomegalovirus exposure and HLA in healthy donors. Overall study findings and caveats: Reports state that TCR beta sequences accurately predicted most subjects' HLA-A and HLA-B alleles. Highly shared variants forming one cluster were likely a sequencing artifact. It was taken for granted in presence/absence analyses that sequencing depth across donors was roughly uniform.

Trimming at V came to 2 bases and at J to 8 bases, leaving 4 bases not matched to a gene. In germline, CDR1 is GTSNPN, CDR2 SVGIG (reference sequence). The CDR3 sequence is 14 residues long. Primers for the PCR totalled 60 Vbeta and 13 Jbeta. Here immunoSEQ multiplex PCR was the method, and the copy in TCRdb shows in-frame clones only, minus some. The table lists about 150,000 clones, roughly 80% of them singletons. The specimen was PBMCs. The V call is TRBV30, the J call TRBJ2-1, with 12 nucleotides matching TRBD1. The TCR was taken from a woman aged 40 to 49 in good health and CMV-seronegative. The CDR3 DNA reads TGTGCCTGGAGTCCGGGACAGGGGGCCCATGAGCAGTTCTTC. Its translation is CAWSPGQGAHEQFF.